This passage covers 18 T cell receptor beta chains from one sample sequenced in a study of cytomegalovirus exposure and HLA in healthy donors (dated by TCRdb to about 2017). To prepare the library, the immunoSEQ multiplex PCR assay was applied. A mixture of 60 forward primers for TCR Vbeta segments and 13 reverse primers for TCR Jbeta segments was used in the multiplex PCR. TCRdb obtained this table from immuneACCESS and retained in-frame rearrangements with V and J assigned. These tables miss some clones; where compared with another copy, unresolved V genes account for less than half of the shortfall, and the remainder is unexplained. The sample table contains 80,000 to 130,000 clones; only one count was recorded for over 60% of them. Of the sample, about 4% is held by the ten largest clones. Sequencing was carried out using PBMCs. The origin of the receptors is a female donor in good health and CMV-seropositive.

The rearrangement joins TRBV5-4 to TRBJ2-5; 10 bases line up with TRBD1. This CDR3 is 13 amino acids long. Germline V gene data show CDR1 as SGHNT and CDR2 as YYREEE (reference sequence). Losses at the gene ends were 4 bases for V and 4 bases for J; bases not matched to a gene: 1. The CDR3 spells CASSRTGGETQYF. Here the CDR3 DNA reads TGTGCCAGCAGCAGGACAGGGGGAGAGACCCAGTACTTC.

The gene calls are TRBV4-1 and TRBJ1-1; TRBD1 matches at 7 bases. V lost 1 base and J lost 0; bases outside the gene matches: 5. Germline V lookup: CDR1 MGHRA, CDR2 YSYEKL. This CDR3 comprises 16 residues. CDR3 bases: TGCGCCAGCAGCCAAGGCAGGGGGAGTATGAACACTGAAGCTTTCTTT. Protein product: CASSQGRGSMNTEAFF.

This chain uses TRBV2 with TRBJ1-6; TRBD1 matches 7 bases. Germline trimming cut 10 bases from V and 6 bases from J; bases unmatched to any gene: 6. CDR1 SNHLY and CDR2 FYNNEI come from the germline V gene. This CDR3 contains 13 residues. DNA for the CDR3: TGTGCCACCACAGGGGCCCGTAATTCACCCCTCCACTTT. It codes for CATTGARNSPLHF.

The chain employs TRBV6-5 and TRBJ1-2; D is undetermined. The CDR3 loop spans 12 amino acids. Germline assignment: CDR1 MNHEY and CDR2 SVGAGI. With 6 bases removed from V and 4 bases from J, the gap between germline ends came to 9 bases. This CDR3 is CASSRGLYGYTF. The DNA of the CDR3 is TGTGCCAGCAGCCGCGGTCTCTATGGCTACACCTTC.

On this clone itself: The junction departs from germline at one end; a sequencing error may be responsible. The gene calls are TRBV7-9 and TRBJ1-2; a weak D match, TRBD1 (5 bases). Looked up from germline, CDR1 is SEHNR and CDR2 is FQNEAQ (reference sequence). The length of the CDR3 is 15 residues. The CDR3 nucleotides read TGTTCCAGCAGCTTAGGGGAGGGACGGACCTATGGCTACACCTTC. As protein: CSSSLGEGRTYGYTF.

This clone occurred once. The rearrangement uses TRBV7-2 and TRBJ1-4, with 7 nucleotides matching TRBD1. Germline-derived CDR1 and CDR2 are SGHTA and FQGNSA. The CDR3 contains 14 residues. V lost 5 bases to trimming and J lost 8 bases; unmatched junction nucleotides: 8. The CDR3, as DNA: TGTGCCAGCAGCGGAGGGGGCGCGGAGGAAAAACTGTTTTTT. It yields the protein CASSGGGAEEKLFF.

This CDR3 reads CASRPFAGGRGEKLFF. CDR3 coding DNA: TGTGCCAGCAGACCCTTCGCAGGGGGCCGCGGTGAAAAACTGTTTTTT. The chain employs TRBV28 and TRBJ1-4; 8 bases are shared with TRBD1. The J segment lost 7 bases and the V segment lost 6 bases, leaving 13 bases of the junction unmatched. CDR1 and CDR2 (germline): MDHEN, SYDVKM. CDR3 length: 16 amino acids.

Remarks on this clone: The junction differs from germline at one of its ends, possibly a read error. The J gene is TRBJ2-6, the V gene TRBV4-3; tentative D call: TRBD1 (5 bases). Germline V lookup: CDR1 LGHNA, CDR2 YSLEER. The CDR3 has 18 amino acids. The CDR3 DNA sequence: TGCGCCAGCAGCCAAGATTCCGGGTATAGCTCTGGGGCCAACGGCCTGACTTTC. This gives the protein CASSQDSGYSSGANGLTF.

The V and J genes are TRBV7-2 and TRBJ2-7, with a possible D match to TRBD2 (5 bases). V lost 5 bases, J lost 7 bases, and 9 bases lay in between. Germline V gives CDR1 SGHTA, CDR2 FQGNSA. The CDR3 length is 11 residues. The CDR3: CASSNTREQYF. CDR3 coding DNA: TGTGCCAGCAGCAACACTAGAGAGCAGTACTTC. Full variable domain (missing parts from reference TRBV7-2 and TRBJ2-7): GAGVSQSPSNKVTEKGKDVELRCDPISGHTALYWYRQSLGQGLEFLIYFQGNSAPDKSGLPSDRFSAERTGGSVSTLTIQRTQQEDSAVYLCASSNTREQYFGPGTRLTVT.

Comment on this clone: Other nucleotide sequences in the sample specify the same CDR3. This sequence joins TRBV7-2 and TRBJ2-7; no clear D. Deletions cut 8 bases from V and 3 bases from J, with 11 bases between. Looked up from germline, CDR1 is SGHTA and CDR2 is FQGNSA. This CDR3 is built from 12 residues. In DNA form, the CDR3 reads TGTGCCAGCTCCCTCAACAGCTACGAGCAGTACTTC. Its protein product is CASSLNSYEQYF.

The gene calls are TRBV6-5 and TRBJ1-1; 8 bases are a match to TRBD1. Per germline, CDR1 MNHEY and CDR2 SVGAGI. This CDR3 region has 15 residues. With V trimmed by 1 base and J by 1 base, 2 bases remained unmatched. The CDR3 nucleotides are TGTGCCAGCAGTTACTGGGGGACAGGGAACACTGAAGCTTTCTTT. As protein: CASSYWGTGNTEAFF.

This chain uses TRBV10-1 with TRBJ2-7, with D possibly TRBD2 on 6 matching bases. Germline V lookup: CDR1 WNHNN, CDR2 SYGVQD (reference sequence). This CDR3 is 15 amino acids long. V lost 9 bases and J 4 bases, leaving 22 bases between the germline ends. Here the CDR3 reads CARYFRSGAGYEQYF. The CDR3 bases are TGCGCCAGATACTTTAGGAGCGGAGCGGGTTACGAGCAGTACTTC.

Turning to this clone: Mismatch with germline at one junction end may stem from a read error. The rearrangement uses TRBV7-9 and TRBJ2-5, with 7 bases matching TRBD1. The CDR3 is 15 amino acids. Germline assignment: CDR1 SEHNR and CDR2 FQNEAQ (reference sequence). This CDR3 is CSSSLGQQPEETQYF. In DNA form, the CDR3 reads TGTTCCAGCAGCTTGGGACAGCAGCCCGAAGAGACCCAGTACTTC.

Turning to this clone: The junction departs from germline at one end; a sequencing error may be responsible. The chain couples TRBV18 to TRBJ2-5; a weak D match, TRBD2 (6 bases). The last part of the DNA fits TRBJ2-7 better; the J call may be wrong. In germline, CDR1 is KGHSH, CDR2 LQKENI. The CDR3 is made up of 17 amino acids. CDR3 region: CASSPPWSGSPPYEQYF. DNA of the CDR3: TGTGCCAGCTCCCCACCATGGAGCGGGTCGCCCCCCTACGAGCAGTACTTC.

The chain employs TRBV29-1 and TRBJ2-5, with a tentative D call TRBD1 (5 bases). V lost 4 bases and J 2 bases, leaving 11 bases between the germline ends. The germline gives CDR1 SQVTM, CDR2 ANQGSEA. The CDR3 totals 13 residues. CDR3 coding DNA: TGCAGCGTTGTGACAGAACCTCAAGAGACCCAGTACTTC. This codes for CSVVTEPQETQYF. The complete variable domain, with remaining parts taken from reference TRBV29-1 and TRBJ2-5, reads SAVISQKPSRDICQRGTSLTIQCQVDSQVTMMFWYRQQPGQSLTLIATANQGSEATYESGFVIDKFPISRPNLTFSTLTVSNMSPEDSSIYLCSVVTEPQETQYFGPGTRLLVL.

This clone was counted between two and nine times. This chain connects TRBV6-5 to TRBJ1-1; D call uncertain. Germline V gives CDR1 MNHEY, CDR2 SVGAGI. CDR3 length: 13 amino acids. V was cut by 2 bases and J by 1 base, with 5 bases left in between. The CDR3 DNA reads TGTGCCAGCAGTTACACTGAGAACACTGAAGCTTTCTTT. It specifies CASSYTENTEAFF.

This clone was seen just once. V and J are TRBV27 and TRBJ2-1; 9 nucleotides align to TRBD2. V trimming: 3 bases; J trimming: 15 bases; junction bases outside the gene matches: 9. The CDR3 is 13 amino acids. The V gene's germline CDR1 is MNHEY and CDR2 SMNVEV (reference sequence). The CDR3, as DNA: TGTGCCAGCAGTTTGGGTGGCGGGGGGGTTGGGTTCTTC. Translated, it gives CASSLGGGGVGFF.

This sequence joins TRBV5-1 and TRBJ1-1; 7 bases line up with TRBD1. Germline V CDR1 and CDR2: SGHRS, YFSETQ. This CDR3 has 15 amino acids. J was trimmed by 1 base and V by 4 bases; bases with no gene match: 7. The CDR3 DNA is TGCGCCAGCAGCCCCGCATACAGGGGGAACACTGAAGCTTTCTTT. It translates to CASSPAYRGNTEAFF.